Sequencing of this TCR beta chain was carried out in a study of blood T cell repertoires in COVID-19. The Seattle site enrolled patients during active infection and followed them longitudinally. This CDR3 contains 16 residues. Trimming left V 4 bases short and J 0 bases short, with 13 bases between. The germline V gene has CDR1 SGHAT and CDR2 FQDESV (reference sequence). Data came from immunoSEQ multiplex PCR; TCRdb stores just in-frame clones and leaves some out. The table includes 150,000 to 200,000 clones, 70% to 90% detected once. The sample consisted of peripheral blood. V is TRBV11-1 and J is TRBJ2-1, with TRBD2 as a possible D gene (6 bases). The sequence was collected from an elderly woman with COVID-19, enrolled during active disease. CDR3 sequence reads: CASSSFSGHSYNEQFF. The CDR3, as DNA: TGTGCCAGCAGCTCCTTTAGCGGCCACTCCTACAATGAGCAGTTCTTC.